The 29 T cell receptor beta chains below all came from one sample that was sequenced in a study of long-term antiretroviral therapy in people with HIV. The assay used was immunoSEQ (version v3.0), run at survey level. Measured with immunoSEQ multiplex PCR; TCRdb has only the in-frame clones, and not every one. The table records some 30,000 clones, almost 95% of them present only once. The sample consisted of unsorted PBMCs, taken around 7.4 years after starting antiretroviral therapy. The receptors derive from a man over 45 with HIV.

The chain has TRBV25-1 and TRBJ2-3; TRBD1 is a possible D gene (5 bases). Germline-derived CDR1 and CDR2 are MGHDK and SYGVNS. The V end was cut by 3 bases, the J end by 4 bases, with 14 bases between. This CDR3 contains 15 residues. CDR3 DNA sequence: TGTGCCAGCAGTGACCCACAGGTGTACTCAGATACGCAGTATTTT. Amino acids: CASSDPQVYSDTQYF.

In its sample, this clone was seen once. This chain connects TRBV27 to TRBJ1-5; 11 nucleotides match TRBD1. CDR1 is MNHEY and CDR2 is SMNVEV in the germline V gene (reference sequence). The ends lost 4 bases at V and 0 bases at J; junction bases unmatched: 2. The CDR3 extends over 16 amino acids. CDR3 loop: CASSSGQGDSNQPQHF. The CDR3 DNA follows: TGTGCCAGCAGTTCGGGACAGGGGGATAGCAATCAGCCCCAGCATTTT.

The V call is TRBV2, the J call TRBJ2-7, with 7 bases matching TRBD2. The J segment lost 3 bases and the V segment lost 5 bases, leaving 10 bases of the junction unmatched. Per germline, CDR1 SNHLY and CDR2 FYNNEI. The CDR3 loop spans 15 amino acids. The CDR3 DNA is TGTGCCAGCAGTCCCTTTTGGGGGGGGGACTACGAGCAGTACTTC. This translates into CASSPFWGGDYEQYF.

The chain joins TRBV5-5 to TRBJ1-6, with D perhaps TRBD1 (6 bases). The germline gives CDR1 SGHKS, CDR2 YYEKEE (reference sequence). CDR3 size: 14 residues. Trimming cost V 0 bases and J 9 bases, with 10 bases left between them. The CDR3 nucleotides read TGTGCCAGCAGCTTGGCGGGGGCGATTTCACCCCTCCACTTT. Amino acid sequence: CASSLAGAISPLHF.

This chain links TRBV19 with TRBJ2-1, with 11 bases that match TRBD1. CDR3 size: 19 residues. The ends lost 6 bases at V and 3 bases at J; junction bases unmatched: 16. Germline V lookup: CDR1 LNHDA, CDR2 SQIVND (reference sequence). The CDR3 protein is CASSTRGQGAIPSYNEQFF. The DNA of the CDR3 is TGTGCCAGTAGCACCCGAGGACAGGGGGCGATCCCCAGCTACAATGAGCAGTTCTTC.

The V call is TRBV7-2, the J call TRBJ1-2; D may be TRBD1 (6 bases). The ends were cut back, 5 bases at V and 3 bases at J, with 16 bases in the middle. The CDR3 extends over 15 amino acids. Germline loops: CDR1 SGHTA, CDR2 FQGNSA. The chain's CDR3 is CASSADSSLDYGYTF. The DNA for the CDR3 is TGTGCCAGCAGCGCGGACAGTAGCTTGGACTATGGCTACACCTTC.

This chain links TRBV7-2 with TRBJ2-3; tentatively, D is TRBD1 or TRBD2 (5 bases each). CDR3 length: 14 residues. Per the germline V gene, CDR1 is SGHTA and CDR2 is FQGNSA. V was trimmed by 5 bases and J by 10 bases, leaving 19 bases between them. The CDR3 bases are TGTGCCAGCAGCCCGGCCGGGACCCGGGACCCGCAGTATTTT. As protein: CASSPAGTRDPQYF. Based on the CDR3 plus reference TRBV7-2 and TRBJ2-3, the full variable domain is GAGVSQSPSNKVTEKGKDVELRCDPISGHTALYWYRQSLGQGLEFLIYFQGNSAPDKSGLPSDRFSAERTGGSVSTLTIQRTQQEDSAVYLCASSPAGTRDPQYFGPGTRLTVL.

The chain has TRBV6-6 and TRBJ1-4; D is ambiguous. The CDR3 has 13 residues. Deletions cut 7 bases from V and 7 bases from J, with 13 bases between. Germline-derived CDR1 and CDR2 are MNHNY and SVGAGI (reference sequence). The chain's CDR3 is CASIRIRGEKLFF. The CDR3 DNA sequence: TGTGCCAGCATACGGATACGGGGTGAAAAACTGTTTTTT.

Only one count was recorded for this clone. The rearrangement uses TRBV6-5 and TRBJ1-1; D is unresolved. The germline V gene encodes CDR1 MNHEY and CDR2 SVGAGI. Trimming shortened V by 0 bases and J by 5 bases, and 10 bases separated the two germline ends. This CDR3 is 14 amino acids long. CDR3 residues: CASSYSWSDTEAFF. CDR3 coding DNA: TGTGCCAGCAGTTACTCCTGGAGTGATACTGAAGCTTTCTTT.

As DNA, the CDR3 is TGCGCCAGCAGTGTAGGGTCCGGGGAGCTGTTTTTT. This gives the protein CASSVGSGELFF. V and J are TRBV10-1 and TRBJ2-2; D is undetermined. Trimming cost V 4 bases and J 6 bases, with 6 bases left between them. The CDR3 contains 12 residues. The germline V gene encodes CDR1 WNHNN and CDR2 SYGVQD (reference sequence).

The chain couples TRBV7-3 to TRBJ1-1; TRBD1 might be the D (5 bases). Germline V gives CDR1 SGHTA, CDR2 FQGTGA. V was clipped by 5 bases and J by 1 base, with 8 bases between them. CDR3 length equals 13 residues. CDR3 protein: CASSRQWNTEAFF. DNA of the CDR3: TGTGCCAGCAGCCGACAGTGGAACACTGAAGCTTTCTTT.

This chain's CDR3 is CASQQGPEQYF. The CDR3 DNA sequence: TGTGCCAGCCAACAGGGGCCGGAGCAGTACTTC. The chain joins TRBV6-5 to TRBJ2-7; TRBD1 matches at 7 bases. Germline V gene sequence: CDR1 MNHEY, CDR2 SVGAGI. The CDR3 runs to 11 residues. With 8 bases clipped from V and 7 bases from J, the junction kept 5 bases outside the gene matches.

V is TRBV28 and J is TRBJ1-1; D gene uncertain. From germline, CDR1 is MDHEN and CDR2 SYDVKM. Trimming shortened V by 2 bases and J by 9 bases, and 10 bases separated the two germline ends. The CDR3 is made up of 12 amino acids. As DNA, the CDR3 is TGTGCCAGCAGTTTAAAAGGTGTGAAAGCTTTCTTT. Protein: CASSLKGVKAFF.

In DNA form, the CDR3 reads TGTGCCAGCAGCCTGGACGGTTTCAATTCACCCCTCCACTTT. Translation: CASSLDGFNSPLHF. The gene calls are TRBV7-2 and TRBJ1-6; no firm D call. Germline-derived CDR1 and CDR2 are SGHTA and FQGNSA. V lost 5 bases to trimming and J lost 7 bases, with 12 bases between them. This CDR3 is 14 amino acids long.

This rearrangement joins TRBV11-3 to TRBJ2-2; D call uncertain. This CDR3 contains 14 residues. CDR1 is SGHNT, CDR2 YENEEA, per germline. The V gene lost 1 base and the J gene lost 2 bases, with 5 bases spanning the gap. The CDR3 DNA reads as TGTGCCAGCAGCTTAGGTGATAACACCGGGGAGCTGTTTTTT. Its translation: CASSLGDNTGELFF.

The rearrangement uses TRBV9 and TRBJ1-4; 9 bases are shared with TRBD1. The CDR3 has 13 amino acids. Per the germline V gene, CDR1 is SGDLS and CDR2 is YYNGEE. After removal of 7 bases from V and 2 bases from J, the junction contained 0 bases not matched to a gene. CDR3 region: CASGQGTNEKLFF. The DNA for the CDR3 is TGTGCCAGCGGACAGGGGACTAATGAAAAACTGTTTTTT.

A single count supports this clone. The gene calls are TRBV30 and TRBJ2-7; the D gene is possibly TRBD2 (7 bases). CDR1 and CDR2 (germline): GTSNPN, SVGIG (reference sequence). The CDR3 extends over 16 amino acids. V was clipped by 0 bases and J by 3 bases, with 18 bases between them. CDR3 amino acids: CAWSVLASGTFYEQYF. The DNA for the CDR3 is TGTGCCTGGAGTGTACTAGCAAGCGGGACATTCTACGAGCAGTACTTC. The full variable domain, in which reference TRBV30 and TRBJ2-7 provide the parts outside the CDR3, is SQTIHQWPATLVQPVGSPLSLECTVEGTSNPNLYWYRQAAGRGLQLLFYSVGIGQISSEVPQNLSASRPQDRQFILSSKKLLLSDSGFYLCAWSVLASGTFYEQYFGPGTRLTVT.

The rearrangement uses TRBV23-1 and TRBJ2-7; possible D gene TRBD1, 5 bases. TRBV23-1 has ORF status, its function being uncertain. This CDR3 is 14 amino acids long. V was shortened by 10 bases and J by 0 bases, with 16 bases between the two germline ends. The chain's CDR3 is CAILDTPSSYEQYF. The CDR3 coding sequence is TGCGCCATCCTGGACACTCCTAGCTCCTACGAGCAGTACTTC.

The CDR3 nucleotides are TGTGCCAGCAGCCAAAACAGGGGAGTTGGCACAGATACGCAGTATTTT. Its translation: CASSQNRGVGTDTQYF. This chain uses TRBV28 with TRBJ2-3, with 7 nucleotides matching TRBD1. The CDR3 totals 16 residues. The junction had 10 bases not matched to a gene; V was cut back by 6 bases and J by 1 base. Germline V lookup: CDR1 MDHEN, CDR2 SYDVKM.

CDR3 amino acids: CASSVGNTGELFF. In DNA form, the CDR3 reads TGTGCCAGCAGTGTGGGTAACACCGGGGAGCTGTTTTTT. The chain joins TRBV6-5 to TRBJ2-2; D remains unclear. Trimming removed 5 bases from V and 2 bases from J, with 6 bases in between. Per germline, CDR1 MNHEY and CDR2 SVGAGI. The length of the CDR3 is 13 residues.

The CDR3 nucleotides are TGTGCCACCAAACCTTTCTCCTACAATGAGCAGTTCTTC. It specifies CATKPFSYNEQFF. The J gene is TRBJ2-1, the V gene TRBV2; D is unclear. V lost 10 bases to trimming and J lost 0 bases, with 10 bases between them. The CDR3 length is 13 residues. In germline, CDR1 is SNHLY, CDR2 FYNNEI.

The chain uses TRBV14 and TRBJ2-5; D remains unclear. Matching the DNA end better, TRBJ2-7 makes the J call doubtful. Germline V gene data show CDR1 as SGHDN and CDR2 as FVKESK. This CDR3 region has 13 residues. CDR3 amino acids: CASSRGSGYEQYF. The CDR3 nucleotides are TGTGCCAGCAGCCGGGGTTCAGGTTACGAGCAGTACTTC.

The chain carries TRBV7-2 and TRBJ2-7, with 7 bases lining up with TRBD2. The CDR3 runs to 12 residues. Germline CDR1 and CDR2: SGHTA and FQGNSA. The junction had 6 bases not matched to a gene; V was cut back by 0 bases and J by 13 bases. The CDR3 here is CASSLANGRYYF. The CDR3 DNA reads TGTGCCAGCAGCTTAGCGAACGGGAGGTATTACTTC.

J is TRBJ2-7 and V is TRBV27, with TRBD1 matching 8 bases. Germline loops: CDR1 MNHEY, CDR2 SMNVEV (reference sequence). The CDR3 runs 15 residues. V dropped 6 bases and J dropped 4; count of bases not matched to a gene: 11. The CDR3 loop reads CASSRDRGVGYEQYF. The CDR3 bases are TGTGCCAGCAGCCGAGACAGGGGAGTAGGGTACGAGCAGTACTTC.

The chain uses TRBV7-2 and TRBJ2-2; D is perhaps TRBD1 or TRBD2 (6 bases each). The length of the CDR3 is 15 residues. The germline V gene encodes CDR1 SGHTA and CDR2 FQGNSA. V was trimmed by 2 bases and J by 5 bases, leaving 12 bases between them. This chain's CDR3 is CASSLNQGGTGELFF. The CDR3, as DNA: TGTGCCAGCAGCTTAAATCAAGGGGGGACCGGGGAGCTGTTTTTT.

The chain recombines TRBV5-1 with TRBJ2-1, with 12 bases that match TRBD2. V shed 0 bases, J shed 13 bases, and the junction held 8 bases outside the gene matches. The germline V gene has CDR1 SGHRS and CDR2 YFSETQ. The CDR3 length is 15 residues. The CDR3 DNA reads as TGCGCCAGCAGCTTGGAGACTAGCGGGGGCGACCTACAGTTCTTC. Translated, it gives CASSLETSGGDLQFF.

This chain connects TRBV9 to TRBJ1-1; no definite D call. V shed 1 base and J shed 0 bases, with 10 bases lying between them. Germline CDR1 is SGDLS and CDR2 is YYNGEE. The CDR3 contains 15 residues. The CDR3 sequence is CASSVWETLNTEAFF. In nucleotides, the CDR3 is TGTGCCAGCAGCGTATGGGAGACTTTGAACACTGAAGCTTTCTTT.

This clone was seen only once. The chain links TRBV29-1 to TRBJ2-3; 10 nucleotides line up with TRBD1. The germline gives CDR1 SQVTM, CDR2 ANQGSEA. CDR3 length equals 15 residues. The J segment lost 2 bases and the V segment lost 0 bases, leaving 2 bases of the junction unmatched. The CDR3 coding sequence is TGCAGCGTTGAAGAGGGGACAGGGGCCACAGATACGCAGTATTTT. Translation gives CSVEEGTGATDTQYF.

The V and J genes are TRBV5-1 and TRBJ1-5; 8 positions agree with TRBD1. The germline gives CDR1 SGHRS, CDR2 YFSETQ. CDR3 length: 19 residues. V lost 2 bases, J lost 1 base, and 14 bases stayed unmatched. Written as DNA, the CDR3 is TGCGCCAGCAGCTTCAGGGGGCGCCGGCAGGAGGAGAGCAATCAGCCCCAGCATTTT. It translates to CASSFRGRRQEESNQPQHF.